This T cell receptor (beta chain) was found in a study of T cell changes during pregnancy in multiple sclerosis. Measured with immunoSEQ multiplex PCR; TCRdb has only the in-frame clones, and not every one. This table holds almost 95,000 clones, 92% found once. The CDR3 has 15 residues. Germline V gene data show CDR1 as MNHNY and CDR2 as SVGAGI (reference sequence). The V and J ends lost 7 bases and 2 bases, in that order; junction bases with no gene match: 5. The chain employs TRBV6-6 and TRBJ1-3; the match to TRBD1 covers 10 bases. The sample here was peripheral blood, taken in the first trimester of pregnancy. This receptor was obtained from a female donor with multiple sclerosis, enrolled in a pregnancy study. The CDR3 DNA sequence: TGTGCCAGCATCTTAGACAGGGGGCCTGGAAACACCATATATTTT. It codes for CASILDRGPGNTIYF.